This TCR beta chain came from a study of blood T cell repertoires in COVID-19. Across the study: Acute and convalescent COVID-19 specimens originated in the United States, Italy and Spain. In each case, the material was cDNA or gDNA derived from T cells, B-cell-depleted T cells, or PBMCs.

As processed by the authors: Estimated nucleated cell counts came from reference gene primer amplification. Clones were read by immunoSEQ multiplex PCR, and TCRdb kept only the in-frame ones, dropping some. Clonal size and the V and J genes are those of that table, whereas D and trimming came from the DNA. The data contain around 200,000 clones, around 87% of them singletons. CDR1 and CDR2 from the germline V gene are SGDLS and YYNGEE. With 2 bases removed from V and 5 bases from J, the gap between germline ends came to 8 bases. The CDR3 totals 13 residues. This chain connects TRBV9 to TRBJ2-1; weak D call: TRBD2 (5 bases). The sequencing sample was made of peripheral blood. This receptor was obtained from a man aged 40-49 years with active or convalescent COVID-19. CDR3 protein: CASSVASNNEQFF. The CDR3 coding sequence is TGTGCCAGCAGCGTGGCTAGCAACAATGAGCAGTTCTTC.